This T cell receptor (beta chain) is from a study of blood T cell repertoires in COVID-19. Turning to the study itself: Collection of acute and convalescent COVID-19 samples took place in the United States, Italy and Spain. In each case, the material was cDNA or gDNA derived from T cells, B-cell-depleted T cells, or PBMCs.

Authors' analysis steps: Nucleated cell counts were estimated from reference gene primer amplification. Assay used: immunoSEQ multiplex PCR; TCRdb lists only in-frame clones, some missing. V and J calls and clone size are those listed in that table; D and trimming were worked out from the DNA. Found here are 55,000 to 70,000 clones, 70% to 90% of them singletons; the top ten hold roughly 8%. V was clipped by 3 bases and J by 4 bases; unmatched bases: 7. CDR1 is MGHRA and CDR2 is YSYEKL in the germline V gene. The length of the CDR3 is 15 residues. This rearrangement joins TRBV4-1 to TRBJ2-7, with 9 bases matching TRBD1. This sequence was found in a woman in her seventies with active COVID-19. Material: peripheral blood. The CDR3 DNA reads as TGCGCCAGCAGCCAGCCGACAGGGGGATTGTACGAGCAGTACTTC. Amino acid sequence: CASSQPTGGLYEQYF.